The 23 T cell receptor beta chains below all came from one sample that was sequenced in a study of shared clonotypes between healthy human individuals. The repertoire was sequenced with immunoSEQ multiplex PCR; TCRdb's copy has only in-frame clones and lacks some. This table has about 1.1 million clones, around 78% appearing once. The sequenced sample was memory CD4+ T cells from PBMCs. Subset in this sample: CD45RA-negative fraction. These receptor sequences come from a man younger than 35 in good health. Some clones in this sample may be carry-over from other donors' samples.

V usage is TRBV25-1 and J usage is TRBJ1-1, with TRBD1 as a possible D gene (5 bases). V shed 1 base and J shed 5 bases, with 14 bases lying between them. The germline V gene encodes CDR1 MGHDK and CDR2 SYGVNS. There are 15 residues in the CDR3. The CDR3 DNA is TGTGCCAGCAGTGAATTTCCAGACAGTATAACTGAAGCTTTCTTT. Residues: CASSEFPDSITEAFF.

DNA for the CDR3: TGTGCCAGCAGCATAGCGGGAGGGTACGAGCAGTACTTC. This gives the protein CASSIAGGYEQYF. The chain recombines TRBV11-2 with TRBJ2-5, with 11 bases that match TRBD2. The closer fit of TRBJ2-7 to the DNA end suggests the J call may be wrong. Germline CDR1 SGHAT, CDR2 FQNNGV. The length of the CDR3 is 13 residues.

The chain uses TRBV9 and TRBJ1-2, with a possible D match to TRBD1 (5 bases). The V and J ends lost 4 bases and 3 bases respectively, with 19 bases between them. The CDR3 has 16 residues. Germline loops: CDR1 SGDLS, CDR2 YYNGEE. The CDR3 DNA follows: TGTGCCAGCAGCACCCCCAGTTGGGGAGGGGACTATGGCTACACCTTC. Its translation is CASSTPSWGGDYGYTF.

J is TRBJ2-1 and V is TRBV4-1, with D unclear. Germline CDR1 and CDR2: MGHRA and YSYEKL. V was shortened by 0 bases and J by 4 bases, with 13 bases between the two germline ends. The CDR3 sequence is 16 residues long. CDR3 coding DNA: TGCGCCAGCAGCCAAGATGAACCTAACCGATACAATGAGCAGTTCTTC. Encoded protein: CASSQDEPNRYNEQFF.

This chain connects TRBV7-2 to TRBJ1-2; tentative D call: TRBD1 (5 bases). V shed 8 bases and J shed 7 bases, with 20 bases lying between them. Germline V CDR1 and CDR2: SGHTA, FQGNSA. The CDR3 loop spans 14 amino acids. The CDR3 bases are TGTGCCAGCGGTCTAATGGGGGTTCCGGGTGGCTACACCTTC. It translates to CASGLMGVPGGYTF.

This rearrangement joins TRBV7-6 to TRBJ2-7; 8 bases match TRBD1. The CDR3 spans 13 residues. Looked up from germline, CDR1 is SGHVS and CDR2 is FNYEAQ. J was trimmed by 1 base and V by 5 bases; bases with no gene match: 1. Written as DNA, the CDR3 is TGTGCCAGCAGCAGACAGGGGTCCTACGAGCAGTACTTC. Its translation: CASSRQGSYEQYF.

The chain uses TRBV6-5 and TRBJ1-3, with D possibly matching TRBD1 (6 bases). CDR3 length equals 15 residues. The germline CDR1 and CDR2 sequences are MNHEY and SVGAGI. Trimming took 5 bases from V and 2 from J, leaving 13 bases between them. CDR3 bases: TGTGCCAGCAGTGGGCTGGGGGGCACTGGAAACACCATATATTTT. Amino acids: CASSGLGGTGNTIYF.

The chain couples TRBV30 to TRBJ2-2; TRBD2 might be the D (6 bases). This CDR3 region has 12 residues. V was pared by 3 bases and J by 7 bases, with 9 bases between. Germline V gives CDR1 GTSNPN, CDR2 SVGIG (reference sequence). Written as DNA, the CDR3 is TGTGCCTGGAGCACCGGGGGCGGGGAGCTGTTTTTT. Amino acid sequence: CAWSTGGGELFF.

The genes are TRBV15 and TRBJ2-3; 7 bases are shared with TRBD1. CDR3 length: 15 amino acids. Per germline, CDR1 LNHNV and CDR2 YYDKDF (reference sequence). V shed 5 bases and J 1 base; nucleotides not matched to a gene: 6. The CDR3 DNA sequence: TGTGCCACCAGCGACCGGGACAGACGCACAGATACGCAGTATTTT. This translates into CATSDRDRRTDTQYF.

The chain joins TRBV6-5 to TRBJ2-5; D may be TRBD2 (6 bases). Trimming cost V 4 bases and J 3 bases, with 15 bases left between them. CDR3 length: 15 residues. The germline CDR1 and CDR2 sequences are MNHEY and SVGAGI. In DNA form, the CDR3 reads TGTGCCAGCAGTTCTCGGGACTCAGCAGAAGAGACCCAGTACTTC. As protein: CASSSRDSAEETQYF.

CDR3 region: CARSANGLAGVKTGELFF. CDR3 DNA: TGTGCCAGAAGCGCCAATGGACTAGCGGGAGTAAAAACCGGGGAGCTGTTTTTT. The V and J genes are TRBV5-3 and TRBJ2-2; TRBD2 matches 13 bases. TRBV5-3 is recorded as an ORF, its role being uncertain. This CDR3 region has 18 residues. The V gene end was trimmed by 4 bases and the J gene end by 5 bases; junction bases not matched to a gene: 11.

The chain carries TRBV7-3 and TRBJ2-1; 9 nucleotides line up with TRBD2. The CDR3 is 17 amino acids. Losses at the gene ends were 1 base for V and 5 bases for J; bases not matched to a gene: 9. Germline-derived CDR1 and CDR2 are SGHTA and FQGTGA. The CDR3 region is CASSLRGDAGGHNEQFF. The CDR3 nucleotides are TGTGCCAGCAGCTTAAGGGGAGATGCGGGAGGGCACAATGAGCAGTTCTTC.

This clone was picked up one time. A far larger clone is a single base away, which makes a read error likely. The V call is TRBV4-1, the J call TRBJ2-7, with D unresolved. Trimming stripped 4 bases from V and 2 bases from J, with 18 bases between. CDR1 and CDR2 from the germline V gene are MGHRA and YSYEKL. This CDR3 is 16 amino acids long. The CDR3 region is CASSPLPTRGPYEQYF. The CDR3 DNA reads TGCGCCAGCAGCCCTCTCCCGACTCGAGGTCCCTACGAGCAGTACTTC.

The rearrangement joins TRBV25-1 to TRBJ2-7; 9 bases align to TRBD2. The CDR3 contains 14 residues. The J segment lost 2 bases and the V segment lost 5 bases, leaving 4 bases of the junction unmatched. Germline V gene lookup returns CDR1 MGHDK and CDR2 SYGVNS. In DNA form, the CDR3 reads TGTGCCAGCAGTAGGGCTAGCGGGACCTACGAGCAGTACTTC. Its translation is CASSRASGTYEQYF.

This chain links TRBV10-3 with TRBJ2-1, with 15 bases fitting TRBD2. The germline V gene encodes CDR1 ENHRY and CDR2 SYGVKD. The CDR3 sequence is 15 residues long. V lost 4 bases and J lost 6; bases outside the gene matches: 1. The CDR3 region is CAISGTSGRGNEQFF. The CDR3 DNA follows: TGTGCCATCAGTGGGACTAGCGGGAGGGGCAATGAGCAGTTCTTC.

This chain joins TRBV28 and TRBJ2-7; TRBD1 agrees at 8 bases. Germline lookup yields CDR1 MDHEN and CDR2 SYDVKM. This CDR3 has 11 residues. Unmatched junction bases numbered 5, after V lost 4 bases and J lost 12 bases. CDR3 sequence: CASSSQGARYF. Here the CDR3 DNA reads TGTGCCAGCAGTTCCCAGGGGGCGCGGTACTTC.

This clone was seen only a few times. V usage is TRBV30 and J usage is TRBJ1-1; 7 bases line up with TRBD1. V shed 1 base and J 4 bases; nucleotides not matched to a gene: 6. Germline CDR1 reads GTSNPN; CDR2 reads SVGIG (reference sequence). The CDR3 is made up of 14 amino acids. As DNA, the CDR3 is TGTGCCTGGAGTGCCACAGGGGTGTTCACTGAAGCTTTCTTT. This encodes CAWSATGVFTEAFF.

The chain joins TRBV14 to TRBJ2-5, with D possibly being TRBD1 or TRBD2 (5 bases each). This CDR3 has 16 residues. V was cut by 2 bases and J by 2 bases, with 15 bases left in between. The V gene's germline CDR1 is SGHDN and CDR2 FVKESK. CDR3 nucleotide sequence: TGTGCCAGCAGCCAATTAGGGGCAGGGAGACAAGAGACCCAGTACTTC. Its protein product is CASSQLGAGRQETQYF.

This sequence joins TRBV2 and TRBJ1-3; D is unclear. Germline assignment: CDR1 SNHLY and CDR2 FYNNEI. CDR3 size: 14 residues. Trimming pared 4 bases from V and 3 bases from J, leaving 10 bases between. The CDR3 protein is CASSVEGFGNTIYF. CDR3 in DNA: TGTGCCAGCAGTGTAGAGGGTTTTGGAAACACCATATATTTT.

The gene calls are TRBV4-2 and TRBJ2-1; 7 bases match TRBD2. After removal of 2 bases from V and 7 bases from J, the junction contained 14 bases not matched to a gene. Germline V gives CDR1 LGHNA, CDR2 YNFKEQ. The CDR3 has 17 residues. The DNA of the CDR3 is TGTGCCAGCAGCCAAAGGGTCCGCGGGAGTGGGGAGAATGAGCAGTTCTTC. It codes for CASSQRVRGSGENEQFF.

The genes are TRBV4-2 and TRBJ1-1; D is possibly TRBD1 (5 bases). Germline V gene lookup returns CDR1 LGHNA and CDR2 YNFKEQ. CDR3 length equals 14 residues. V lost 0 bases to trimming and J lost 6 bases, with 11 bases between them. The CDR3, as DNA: TGTGCCAGCAGCCAAGATGGGGGGTGGGCTGAAGCTTTCTTT. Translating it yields CASSQDGGWAEAFF.

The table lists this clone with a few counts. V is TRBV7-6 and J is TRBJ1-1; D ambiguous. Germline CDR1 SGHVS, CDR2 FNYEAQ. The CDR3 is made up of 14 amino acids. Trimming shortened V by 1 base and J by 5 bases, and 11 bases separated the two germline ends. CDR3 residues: CASSLDRVITEAFF. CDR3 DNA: TGTGCCAGCAGCTTAGATCGGGTTATAACTGAAGCTTTCTTT. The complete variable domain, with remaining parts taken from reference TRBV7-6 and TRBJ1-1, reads GAGVSQSPRYKVTKRGQDVALRCDPISGHVSLYWYRQALGQGPEFLTYFNYEAQQDKSGLPNDRFSAERPEGSISTLTIQRTEQRDSAMYRCASSLDRVITEAFFGQGTRLTVV.

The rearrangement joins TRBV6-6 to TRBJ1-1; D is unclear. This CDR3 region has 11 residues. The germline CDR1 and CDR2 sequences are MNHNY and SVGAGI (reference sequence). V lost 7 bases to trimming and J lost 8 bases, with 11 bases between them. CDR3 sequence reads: CASINAAEAFF. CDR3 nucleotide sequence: TGTGCCAGCATTAACGCAGCGGAAGCTTTCTTT.